Sequencing of this T cell receptor (beta chain) was carried out in a study of regulatory dendritic cells for organ transplantation. Using immunoSEQ multiplex PCR, the repertoire was profiled, and TCRdb retains in-frame clones only, with some absent. The sample records 30,000 to 40,000 clones, 75% to 95% being singletons. The V end was cut by 10 bases, the J end by 9 bases, with 19 bases between. The CDR3 loop spans 12 amino acids. Germline assignment: CDR1 MGHDK and CDR2 SYGVNS. The source material was naive CD8+ T cells from blood. Subset described: CD45RA+ naive T cells. The chain recombines TRBV25-1 with TRBJ2-7; D may be TRBD1 (6 bases). The receptor comes from a human donor in good health. This CDR3 reads CATNDGGWGQYF. The CDR3 region has the DNA TGTGCCACCAACGATGGGGGCTGGGGGCAGTACTTC.